Listed here are 2 T cell receptor beta chains from one sample, sequenced in a study of blood T cell repertoires in COVID-19. Libraries were prepared by immunoSEQ multiplex PCR; TCRdb keeps only in-frame clonotypes and omits some of them. The profile shows some 97,000 clones, just over 85% of them singletons. Sequencing was carried out using peripheral blood. These receptors all stem from a human donor in a cohort sampled during active COVID-19.

The gene calls are TRBV10-3 and TRBJ1-1, with TRBD1 identical over 8 bases. The CDR3 has 16 residues. Germline values: CDR1 ENHRY, CDR2 SYGVKD. V gave up 3 bases and J gave up 3 bases; unmatched junction bases: 9. Here the CDR3 reads CAISDFQGAWDTEAFF. The CDR3 DNA sequence: TGTGCCATCAGTGATTTTCAGGGGGCGTGGGACACTGAAGCTTTCTTT.

V gene TRBV15 combines with J gene TRBJ1-4; D remains unclear. Deletions cut 0 bases from V and 2 bases from J, with 7 bases between. This CDR3 is 15 amino acids long. The germline gives CDR1 LNHNV, CDR2 YYDKDF (reference sequence). The CDR3 region is CATSREQMTNEKLFF. In DNA, the CDR3 is TGTGCCACCAGCAGAGAACAGATGACTAATGAAAAACTGTTTTTT. Filled out from reference TRBV15 and TRBJ1-4, the complete variable domain reads DAMVIQNPRYQVTQFGKPVTLSCSQTLNHNVMYWYQQKSSQAPKLLFHYYDKDFNNEADTPDNFQSRRPNTSFCFLDIRSPGLGDTAMYLCATSREQMTNEKLFFGSGTQLSVL.